The subject of this entry is one TCR beta chain. The antigen remains unidentified. The source of the sample is a study of CD4 T cells in relation to SARS-CoV-2 and coronaviruses. Study context: TCR beta CDR3s were sequenced after roughly 10-day antigen culture of PBMCs.

Produced via immunoSEQ multiplex PCR; TCRdb's table is partial and in-frame only. The table includes some 29,000 clones, approximately 80% detected once. The unexposed donors gave CD4+ T cells in 2011-2018, prior to COVID-19. Isolation of CD4+ T cells took place after roughly nine days in culture. As cell numbers allowed, unexposed-donor CD4+ T cells faced SARS-CoV-2 S/N and four cold-coronavirus spikes. Germline values: CDR1 LNHDA, CDR2 SQIVND (reference sequence). Deletions cut 7 bases from V and 8 bases from J, with 17 bases between. This CDR3 is 13 amino acids long. The chain uses TRBV19 and TRBJ1-1, with D possibly TRBD1 on 5 matching bases. Sequencing used CD4+ T cells from PBMCs, cultured in vitro. This TCR was recovered from a human donor in good health. In DNA, the CDR3 is TGTGCCAGTAAGGACGGACCGGCAGGGGAAGCTTTCTTT. This codes for CASKDGPAGEAFF.